One T cell receptor beta chain is described in this entry. No antigen is known for it. CDR1 is MNHEY and CDR2 is SMNVEV in the germline V gene (reference sequence). Deletions cut 4 bases from V and 5 bases from J, with 18 bases between. The CDR3 is 15 residues long. The sample comes from a study of cytotoxic CD8 clonotypes in ibrutinib-treated CLL. About the study: Across samples, productive templates numbered approximately 250,000 and productive rearrangements reached approximately 94,000 on average.

Overall study findings and caveats: While tracking circulating CD8+ T-cell counts, baseline clonality exceeded that of age-matched healthy donors.

Some clones are missing from TCRdb's copy, which holds only in-frame ones; the method was immunoSEQ multiplex PCR. Here the sample spans some 150,000 clones, 80% being singletons. Material: PBMCs, obtained after 36 months of ibrutinib treatment. The chain joins TRBV27 to TRBJ2-7; D is ambiguous. This TCR was recovered from a human donor with chronic lymphocytic leukemia. CDR3: CASSSSSPRPNEQYF. The DNA for the CDR3 is TGTGCCAGCAGTTCTTCTTCTCCTAGGCCCAACGAGCAGTACTTC.